Listed below are T cell receptor beta chains from one sample, sequenced in a study of T cell responses to AZD1222 COVID-19 vaccine. Data came from immunoSEQ multiplex PCR; TCRdb stores just in-frame clones and leaves some out. The sample yields 100,000 to 150,000 clones, about 85% seen once. The input for sequencing was peripheral blood, taken on day 0 of AZD1222 vaccination. The receptors here all came from an adult in good health. Both conserved end residues are part of each CDR3. D genes are given only for firm matches. Size tells how often a clone was seen (once, few, many) or the class of an expanded clone, and some rows leave it out.

TRBJ1-2	.	.	TRBV7-9	CASSPGIQYGYTF	TGTGCCAGCAGTCCGGGAATTCAGTATGGCTACACCTTC
TRBJ1-6	.	.	TRBV2	CASKDRSNSPLHF	TGTGCCAGCAAAGACAGGTCTAATTCACCCCTCCACTTT
TRBJ2-3	TRBD1	.	TRBV5-8	CASSLLGQKSDTQYF	TGTGCCAGCAGCTTGCTGGGACAGAAGTCGGATACGCAGTATTTT
TRBJ1-5	.	once	TRBV6-2/TRBV6-3	CASSPDRVVQPQHF	TGTGCCAGCAGTCCCGACAGAGTTGTTCAGCCCCAGCATTTT
TRBJ1-6	.	.	TRBV27	CASRDDYNSPLHF	TGTGCCAGCCGGGATGACTATAATTCACCCCTCCACTTT
TRBJ1-4	.	.	TRBV19	CASSMEGVYEKLFF	TGTGCCAGTAGTATGGAGGGGGTGTACGAAAAACTGTTTTTT
TRBJ2-5	.	.	TRBV11-3	CASSLTDGRTQYF	TGTGCCAGCAGCTTAACGGACGGGAGGACCCAGTACTTC
TRBJ1-2	TRBD1	.	TRBV7-8	CASSPRQGGNYGYTF	TGTGCCAGCAGCCCCCGACAGGGAGGCAACTATGGCTACACCTTC
TRBJ1-1	TRBD1	.	TRBV7-3	CASSLIGTGDTEAFF	TGTGCCAGCAGCTTAATTGGGACAGGGGACACTGAAGCTTTCTTT
TRBJ2-3	.	.	TRBV7-2	CASSLLQGRGWTDTQYF	TGTGCCAGCAGCTTGTTACAGGGTCGGGGGTGGACAGATACGCAGTATTTT
TRBJ2-5	.	once	TRBV7-7	CASSQRGETQYF	TGTGCTAGCAGCCAGCGAGGAGAGACCCAGTACTTC
TRBJ2-3	TRBD2	.	TRBV28	CASSLLSGGTDTQYF	TGTGCCAGCAGTTTACTCAGCGGGGGCACAGATACGCAGTATTTT
TRBJ1-1	.	.	TRBV30	CAWSLQRHTEAFF	TGTGCCTGGAGTCTACAGCGCCACACTGAAGCTTTCTTT
TRBJ1-2	.	.	TRBV6-5	CASSYSGRTNYGYTF	TGTGCCAGCAGTTACTCGGGACGGACGAACTATGGCTACACCTTC